Each of the 26 T cell receptor beta chains below was sequenced from the same sample in a study of blood T cell repertoires in COVID-19. Repertoires were generated with immunoSEQ multiplex PCR, while TCRdb's copy carries only in-frame clones and drops some. The sample yields under 130,000 clones, 84% seen once. Source material: peripheral blood. The receptor source for this set is a human donor in a cohort sampled during active or convalescent COVID-19.

The rearrangement uses TRBV5-1 and TRBJ1-1, with 7 bases matching TRBD1. Looked up from germline, CDR1 is SGHRS and CDR2 is YFSETQ. This CDR3 has 13 residues. V lost 3 bases and J lost 8; bases outside the gene matches: 7. The CDR3 protein is CASSWDSGNEAFF. The CDR3 DNA reads as TGCGCCAGCAGCTGGGACAGTGGGAACGAAGCTTTCTTT.

This chain connects TRBV3-1 (or the pseudogene TRBV3-2) to TRBJ2-2; D possibly corresponds to TRBD2 (5 bases). This CDR3 spans 14 amino acids. Germline V gives CDR1 LGHDT, CDR2 YNNKEL (reference sequence). Trimming cost V 6 bases and J 3 bases, with 11 bases left between them. The CDR3 bases are TGTGCCAGCAGAGATGGACTGCACACCGGGGAGCTGTTTTTT. This translates into CASRDGLHTGELFF.

The chain carries TRBV5-1 and TRBJ2-4; no definite D call. The V end lost 2 bases, the J end lost 1 base, and 13 bases lay between the germline ends. From germline, CDR1 is SGHRS and CDR2 YFSETQ. CDR3 size: 16 residues. CDR3 sequence: CASSFRSGMAKNIQYF. In nucleotides, the CDR3 is TGCGCCAGCAGCTTCAGATCAGGAATGGCCAAAAACATTCAGTACTTC.

The chain is built from TRBV27 and TRBJ1-4; TRBD1 is a possible D gene (6 bases). This CDR3 has 18 residues. Germline assignment: CDR1 MNHEY and CDR2 SMNVEV (reference sequence). Trimming cost V 3 bases and J 0 bases, with 17 bases left between them. The CDR3 spells CASSLVGAGVATNEKLFF. The CDR3 DNA sequence: TGTGCCAGCAGTTTGGTGGGGGCAGGGGTCGCAACTAATGAAAAACTGTTTTTT.

The rearrangement joins TRBV19 to TRBJ2-7; tentatively, D is TRBD2 (6 bases). V lost 3 bases to trimming and J lost 0 bases, with 9 bases between them. Per the germline V gene, CDR1 is LNHDA and CDR2 is SQIVND (reference sequence). The CDR3 is 14 amino acids. CDR3 amino acids: CASSIRGFSYEQYF. The CDR3 DNA follows: TGTGCCAGTAGTATCCGGGGGTTCTCCTACGAGCAGTACTTC.

This sequence joins TRBV4-1 and TRBJ1-5; TRBD1 aligns across 9 bases. Germline CDR1 reads MGHRA; CDR2 reads YSYEKL. After removal of 0 bases from V and 5 bases from J, the junction contained 8 bases not matched to a gene. The CDR3 is 17 amino acids. CDR3: CASSQDPAGTGYQPQHF. In DNA, the CDR3 is TGCGCCAGCAGCCAAGATCCGGCGGGGACAGGGTATCAGCCCCAGCATTTT.

This chain joins TRBV19 and TRBJ1-2; D not resolved. Trimming left V 3 bases short and J 4 bases short, with 12 bases between. CDR3 size: 14 residues. Germline values: CDR1 LNHDA, CDR2 SQIVND (reference sequence). The CDR3 loop is CASSIGRASYGYTF. In nucleotides, the CDR3 is TGTGCCAGTAGTATTGGGAGAGCTAGCTATGGCTACACCTTC.

The rearrangement joins TRBV11-3 to TRBJ1-4; D gene unclear. The CDR3 is 14 residues long. Trimming cost V 4 bases and J 8 bases, with 14 bases left between them. Germline-derived CDR1 and CDR2 are SGHNT and YENEEA. Here the CDR3 reads CASSSRPAEEKLFF. The CDR3 coding sequence is TGTGCCAGCAGCTCGAGACCAGCGGAGGAAAAACTGTTTTTT.

The rearrangement links TRBV10-1 to TRBJ2-5; unclear D gene. Trimming pared 3 bases from V and 1 base from J, leaving 12 bases between. CDR1 is WNHNN, CDR2 SYGVQD, per germline (reference sequence). This CDR3 has 15 residues. The CDR3 coding sequence is TGCGCCAGCAGTGACCCAACAGACCTCCAAGAGACCCAGTACTTC. It codes for CASSDPTDLQETQYF.

The rearrangement joins TRBV10-3 to TRBJ1-2; 8 nucleotides align to TRBD1. Germline V gene sequence: CDR1 ENHRY, CDR2 SYGVKD. The CDR3 consists of 13 residues. The J segment lost 8 bases and the V segment lost 4 bases, leaving 6 bases of the junction unmatched. CDR3 loop: CAISGTGQEGYTF. CDR3 in DNA: TGTGCCATCAGTGGGACAGGGCAGGAAGGCTACACCTTC.

V is TRBV7-3 and J is TRBJ2-3; TRBD2 matches at 8 bases. The CDR3 is 15 residues long. From germline, CDR1 is SGHTA and CDR2 FQGTGA. V trimming: 4 bases; J trimming: 5 bases; junction bases outside the gene matches: 8. Here the CDR3 reads CASSSSGTRKDTQYF. CDR3 coding DNA: TGTGCCAGCAGCTCCTCCGGGACTAGGAAAGATACGCAGTATTTT.

The J gene is TRBJ2-2, the V gene TRBV24-1, with 7 positions matching TRBD1. CDR3 length equals 15 residues. CDR1 and CDR2 (germline): KGHDR, SFDVKD. After removal of 1 base from V and 3 bases from J, the junction contained 1 base not matched to a gene. CDR3 sequence reads: CATSDLTGDTGELFF. The CDR3 DNA reads TGTGCCACCAGTGATTTAACAGGGGACACCGGGGAGCTGTTTTTT.

The CDR3 loop is CASSESGEGEKLFF. The CDR3 region has the DNA TGTGCCAGCAGTGAATCAGGGGAAGGCGAAAAACTGTTTTTT. The chain is built from TRBV6-1 and TRBJ1-4; possibly TRBD1 for D (6 bases). V was shortened by 2 bases and J by 8 bases, with 12 bases between the two germline ends. The germline V gene encodes CDR1 MNHNS and CDR2 SASEGT. This CDR3 region has 14 residues.

The CDR3 nucleotides read TGTGCCAGCAGCGTAGGACTAGCATCAGATACGCAGTATTTT. Amino acids: CASSVGLASDTQYF. The chain couples TRBV9 to TRBJ2-3, with 7 bases matching TRBD2. The V segment lost 0 bases and the J segment 4 bases; nucleotides outside the gene matches: 2. The V gene's germline CDR1 is SGDLS and CDR2 YYNGEE. This CDR3 region has 14 residues.

A few counts support this clone. The chain has TRBV19 and TRBJ2-2; 10 nucleotides agree with TRBD1. CDR1 is LNHDA and CDR2 is SQIVND in the germline V gene (reference sequence). Unmatched junction bases numbered 4, after V lost 4 bases and J lost 5 bases. This CDR3 is 15 amino acids long. CDR3 amino acids: CASSRGQGRTGELFF. CDR3 DNA sequence: TGTGCCAGTAGTAGGGGACAGGGGAGAACCGGGGAGCTGTTTTTT. The full variable domain, rest sourced from reference TRBV19 and TRBJ2-2, is DGGITQSPKYLFRKEGQNVTLSCEQNLNHDAMYWYRQDPGQGLRLIYYSQIVNDFQKGDIAEGYSVSREKKESFPLTVTSAQKNPTAFYLCASSRGQGRTGELFFGEGSRLTVL.

The V and J genes are TRBV7-2 and TRBJ1-5, with 7 bases identical to TRBD1. Germline CDR1 and CDR2: SGHTA and FQGNSA. V shed 5 bases and J 3 bases; nucleotides not matched to a gene: 10. The CDR3 is 16 amino acids. CDR3 bases: TGTGCCAGCAGCGATAGACGGAGGGGGCACAATCAGCCCCAGCATTTT. Translated, it gives CASSDRRRGHNQPQHF.

The CDR3 nucleotides are TGTGCCAGTAGTCCCCGGAGACAGGGAATCTACGAGCAGTACTTC. It translates to CASSPRRQGIYEQYF. This sequence joins TRBV19 and TRBJ2-7, with 7 bases fitting TRBD1. Per the germline V gene, CDR1 is LNHDA and CDR2 is SQIVND (reference sequence). J gave up 3 bases and V 5 bases, and 10 bases lay outside the gene matches. There are 15 residues in the CDR3.

The chain combines TRBV27 with TRBJ1-2; D unclear. This CDR3 comprises 11 residues. CDR1 and CDR2 (germline): MNHEY, SMNVEV (reference sequence). Trimming removed 5 bases at V and 8 bases at J, with 9 bases between. CDR3 in DNA: TGTGCCAGCAGTGCAGGTTTCGGCTACACCTTC. Amino acids: CASSAGFGYTF.

The gene calls are TRBV5-1 and TRBJ2-1, with 8 bases that match TRBD1. Germline lookup yields CDR1 SGHRS and CDR2 YFSETQ. The CDR3 totals 14 residues. With V trimmed by 4 bases and J by 7 bases, 7 bases remained unmatched. As DNA, the CDR3 is TGCGCCAGCAGCACGGACAGGGTTTGGAATGAGCAGTTCTTC. This sequence encodes CASSTDRVWNEQFF.

V is TRBV11-3 and J is TRBJ2-2; D perhaps matches TRBD1 (5 bases). Trimming stripped 1 base from V and 4 bases from J, with 10 bases between. CDR1 SGHNT and CDR2 YENEEA come from the germline V gene. The CDR3 runs to 15 residues. The CDR3 spells CASSLGQGATGELFF. Here the CDR3 DNA reads TGTGCCAGCAGCTTAGGCCAGGGCGCCACCGGGGAGCTGTTTTTT. The full variable domain, its missing parts supplied by reference TRBV11-3 and TRBJ2-2, is EAGVVQSPRYKIIEKKQPVAFWCNPISGHNTLYWYLQNLGQGPELLIRYENEEAVDDSQLPKDRFSAERLKGVDSTLKIQPAELGDSAVYLCASSLGQGATGELFFGEGSRLTVL.

There are a few counts of this clone. The chain has TRBV6-5 and TRBJ1-5, with a weak D call TRBD1 (6 bases). Germline lookup yields CDR1 MNHEY and CDR2 SVGAGI. This CDR3 contains 13 residues. The CDR3 sequence is CASDGGGNQPQHF. CDR3 nucleotide sequence: TGTGCTTCGGATGGGGGCGGCAATCAGCCCCAGCATTTT.

V usage is TRBV4-2 and J usage is TRBJ1-3, with a weak D call TRBD1 (5 bases). CDR3 length: 18 residues. The germline gives CDR1 LGHNA, CDR2 YNFKEQ. V was clipped by 5 bases and J by 4 bases, with 24 bases between them. The CDR3 region is CASSEEGPGPRRGNTIYF. The DNA for the CDR3 is TGTGCCAGCAGCGAGGAGGGGCCAGGGCCCCGGCGGGGAAACACCATATATTTT.

This chain uses TRBV24-1 with TRBJ2-2; tentative D call: TRBD1 (7 bases). The germline V gene has CDR1 KGHDR and CDR2 SFDVKD. Trimming took 2 bases from V and 5 from J, leaving 17 bases between them. This CDR3 is built from 17 residues. CDR3 amino acids: CATSDWTGPGGTGELFF. CDR3 coding DNA: TGTGCCACCAGTGATTGGACTGGGCCAGGGGGGACCGGGGAGCTGTTTTTT.

This clone has just a few counts. This chain joins TRBV4-2 and TRBJ1-5; the D gene is possibly TRBD1 (5 bases). CDR3 length: 15 amino acids. Germline loops: CDR1 LGHNA, CDR2 YNFKEQ. V lost 1 base to trimming and J lost 3 bases, with 10 bases between them. CDR3 residues: CASSQGGAYNQPQHF. The CDR3, as DNA: TGTGCCAGCAGCCAAGGGGGCGCGTACAATCAGCCCCAGCATTTT.

This chain connects TRBV10-2 to TRBJ2-7, with D possibly TRBD1 on 5 matching bases. The CDR3 spans 13 residues. V shed 3 bases and J shed 6 bases, with 12 bases lying between them. Germline CDR1 WSHSY, CDR2 SAAADI. This CDR3 is CASSEGVRVEQYF. CDR3 sequence (DNA): TGCGCCAGCAGTGAAGGGGTCCGGGTCGAGCAGTACTTC.

This chain links TRBV3-1 (or the pseudogene TRBV3-2) with TRBJ2-1, with 12 bases matching TRBD2. From germline, CDR1 is LGHDT and CDR2 YNNKEL (reference sequence). J lost 10 bases, V lost 2 bases, and 6 bases had no gene match. The CDR3 runs to 15 residues. CDR3 DNA sequence: TGTGCCAGCAGCCAACTACCTAGCGGGGGGGAAGAGCAGTTCTTC. This translates into CASSQLPSGGEEQFF.